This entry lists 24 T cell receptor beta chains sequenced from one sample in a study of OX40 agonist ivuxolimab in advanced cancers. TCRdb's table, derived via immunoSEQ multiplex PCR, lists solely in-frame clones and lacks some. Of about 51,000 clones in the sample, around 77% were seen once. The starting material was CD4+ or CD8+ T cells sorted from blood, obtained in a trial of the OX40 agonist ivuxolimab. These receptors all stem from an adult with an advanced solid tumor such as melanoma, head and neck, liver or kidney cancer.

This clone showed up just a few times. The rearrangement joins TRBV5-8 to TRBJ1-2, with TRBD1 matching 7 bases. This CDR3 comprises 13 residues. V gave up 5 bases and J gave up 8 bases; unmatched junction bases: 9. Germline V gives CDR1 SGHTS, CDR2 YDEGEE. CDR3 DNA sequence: TGTGCCAGCAGTTTGAAGACAGGGATCGGCTACACCTTC. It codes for CASSLKTGIGYTF.

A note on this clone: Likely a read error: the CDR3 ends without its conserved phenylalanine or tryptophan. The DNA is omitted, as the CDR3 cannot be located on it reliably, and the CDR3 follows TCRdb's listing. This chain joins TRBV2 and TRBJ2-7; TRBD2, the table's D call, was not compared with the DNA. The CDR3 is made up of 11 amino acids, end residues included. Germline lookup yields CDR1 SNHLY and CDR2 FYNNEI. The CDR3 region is CASSEVSAATI.

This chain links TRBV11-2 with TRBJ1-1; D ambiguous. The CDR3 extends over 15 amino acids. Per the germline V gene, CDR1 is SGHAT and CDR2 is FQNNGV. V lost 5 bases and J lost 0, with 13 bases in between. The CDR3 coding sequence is TGTGCCAGCAGCCCCAGTCGGCAGCTGAACACTGAAGCTTTCTTT. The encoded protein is CASSPSRQLNTEAFF.

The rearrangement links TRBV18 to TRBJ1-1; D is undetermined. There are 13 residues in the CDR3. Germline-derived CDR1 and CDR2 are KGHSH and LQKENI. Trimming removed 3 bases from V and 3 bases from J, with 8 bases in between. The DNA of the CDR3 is TGTGCCAGCTCACCCGGGAAGGACACTGAAGCTTTCTTT. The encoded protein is CASSPGKDTEAFF.

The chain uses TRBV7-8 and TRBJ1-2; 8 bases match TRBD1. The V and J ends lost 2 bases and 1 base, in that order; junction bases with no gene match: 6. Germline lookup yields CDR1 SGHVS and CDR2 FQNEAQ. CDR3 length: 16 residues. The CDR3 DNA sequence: TGTGCCAGCAGCTTAAAGACAGGGGTCGATAACTATGGCTACACCTTC. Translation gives CASSLKTGVDNYGYTF.

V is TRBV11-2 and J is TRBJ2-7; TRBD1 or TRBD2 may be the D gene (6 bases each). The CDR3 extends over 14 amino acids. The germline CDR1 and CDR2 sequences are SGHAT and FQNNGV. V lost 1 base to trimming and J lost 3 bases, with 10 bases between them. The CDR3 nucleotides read TGTGCCAGCAGCTTAGGGGGGCGGGGCTACGAGCAGTACTTC. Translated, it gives CASSLGGRGYEQYF.

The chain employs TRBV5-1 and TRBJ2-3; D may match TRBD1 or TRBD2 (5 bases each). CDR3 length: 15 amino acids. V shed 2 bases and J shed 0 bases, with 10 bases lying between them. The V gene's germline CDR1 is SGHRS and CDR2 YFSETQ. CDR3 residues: CASSFEGISTDTQYF. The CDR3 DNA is TGCGCCAGCAGCTTCGAGGGGATCAGCACAGATACGCAGTATTTT.

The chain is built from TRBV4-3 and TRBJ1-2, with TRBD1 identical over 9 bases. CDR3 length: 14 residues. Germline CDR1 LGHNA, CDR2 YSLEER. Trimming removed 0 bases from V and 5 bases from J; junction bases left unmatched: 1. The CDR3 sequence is CASSQEDRGYGYTF. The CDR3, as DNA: TGCGCCAGCAGCCAAGAAGACAGGGGGTATGGCTACACCTTC.

The CDR3 region is CASSRDRYNYGYTF. CDR3 sequence (DNA): TGTGCCAGCAGTCGGGACAGGTATAACTATGGCTACACCTTC. The rearrangement joins TRBV6-5 to TRBJ1-2; TRBD1 aligns across 8 bases. In germline, CDR1 is MNHEY, CDR2 SVGAGI. This CDR3 contains 14 residues. V gave up 5 bases and J gave up 1 base; unmatched junction bases: 3.

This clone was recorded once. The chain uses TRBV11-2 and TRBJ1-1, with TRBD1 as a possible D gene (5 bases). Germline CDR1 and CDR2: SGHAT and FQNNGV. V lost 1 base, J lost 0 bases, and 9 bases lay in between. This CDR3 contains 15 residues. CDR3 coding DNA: TGTGCCAGCAGCTTAGGGCCGGGGCTGAACACTGAAGCTTTCTTT. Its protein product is CASSLGPGLNTEAFF. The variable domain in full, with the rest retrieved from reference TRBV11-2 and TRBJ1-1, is EAGVAQSPRYKIIEKRQSVAFWCNPISGHATLYWYQQILGQGPKLLIQFQNNGVVDDSQLPKDRFSAERLKGVDSTLKIQPAKLEDSAVYLCASSLGPGLNTEAFFGQGTRLTVV.

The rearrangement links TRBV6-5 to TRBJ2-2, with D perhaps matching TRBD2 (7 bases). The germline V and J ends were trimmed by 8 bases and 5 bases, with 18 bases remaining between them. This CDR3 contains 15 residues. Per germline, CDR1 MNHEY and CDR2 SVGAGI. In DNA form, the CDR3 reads TGTGCCAGCTCTTCGGGCGGGGGCCGAACCGGGGAGCTGTTTTTT. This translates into CASSSGGGRTGELFF.

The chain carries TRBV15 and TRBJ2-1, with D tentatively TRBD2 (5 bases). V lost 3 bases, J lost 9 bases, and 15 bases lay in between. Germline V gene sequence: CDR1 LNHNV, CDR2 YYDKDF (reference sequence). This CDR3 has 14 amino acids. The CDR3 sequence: CATSSRGGGREQFF. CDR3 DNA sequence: TGTGCCACCAGCAGCAGAGGTGGAGGACGTGAGCAGTTCTTC.

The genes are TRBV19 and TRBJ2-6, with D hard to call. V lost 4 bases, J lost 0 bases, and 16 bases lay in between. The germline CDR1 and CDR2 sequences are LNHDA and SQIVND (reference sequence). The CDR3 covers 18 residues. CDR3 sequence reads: CASSNIGQASSGANVLTF. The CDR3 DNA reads TGTGCCAGTAGTAATATAGGGCAGGCCTCCTCTGGGGCCAACGTCCTGACTTTC.

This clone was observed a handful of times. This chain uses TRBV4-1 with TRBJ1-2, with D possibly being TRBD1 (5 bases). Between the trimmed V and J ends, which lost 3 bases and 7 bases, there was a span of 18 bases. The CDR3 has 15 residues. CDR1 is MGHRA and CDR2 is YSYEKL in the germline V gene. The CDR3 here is CASSQQGVRLGGYTF. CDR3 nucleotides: TGCGCCAGCAGCCAGCAAGGGGTTAGGCTTGGTGGCTACACCTTC.

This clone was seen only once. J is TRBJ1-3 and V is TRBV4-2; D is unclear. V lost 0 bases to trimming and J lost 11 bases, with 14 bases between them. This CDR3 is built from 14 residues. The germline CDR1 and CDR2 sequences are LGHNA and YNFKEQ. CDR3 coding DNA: TGTGCCAGCAGCCAAGATCAAAGGGAGTCGGCCATATATTTT. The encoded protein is CASSQDQRESAIYF.

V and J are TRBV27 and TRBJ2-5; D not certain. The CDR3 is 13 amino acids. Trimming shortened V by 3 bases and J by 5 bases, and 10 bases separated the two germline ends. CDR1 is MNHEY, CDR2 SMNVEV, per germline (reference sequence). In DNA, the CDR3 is TGTGCCAGCAGTTTGTTGGGTAGGGAGACCCAGTACTTC. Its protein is CASSLLGRETQYF.

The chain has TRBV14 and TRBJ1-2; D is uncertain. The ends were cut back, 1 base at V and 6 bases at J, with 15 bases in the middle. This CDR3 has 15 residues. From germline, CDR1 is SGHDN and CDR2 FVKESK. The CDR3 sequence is CASSQVGGSRNGYTF. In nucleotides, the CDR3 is TGTGCCAGCAGCCAAGTGGGCGGATCCCGGAATGGCTACACCTTC.

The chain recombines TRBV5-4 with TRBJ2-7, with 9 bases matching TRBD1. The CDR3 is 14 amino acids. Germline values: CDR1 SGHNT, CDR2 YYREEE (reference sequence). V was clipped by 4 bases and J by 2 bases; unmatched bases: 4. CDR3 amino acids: CASSLQGAPYEQYF. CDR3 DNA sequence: TGTGCCAGCAGCCTACAGGGGGCCCCCTACGAGCAGTACTTC. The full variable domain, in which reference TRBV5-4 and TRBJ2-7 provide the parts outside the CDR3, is ETGVTQSPTHLIKTRGQQVTLRCSSQSGHNTVSWYQQALGQGPQFIFQYYREEENGRGNFPPRFSGLQFPNYSSELNVNALELDDSALYLCASSLQGAPYEQYFGPGTRLTVT.

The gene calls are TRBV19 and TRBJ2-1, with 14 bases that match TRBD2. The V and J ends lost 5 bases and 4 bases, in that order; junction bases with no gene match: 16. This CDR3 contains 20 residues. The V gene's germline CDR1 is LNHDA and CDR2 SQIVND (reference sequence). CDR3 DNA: TGTGCCAGTAGTGTACCGGGACTAGCGGGAGTTAAGGTACGGTACAATGAGCAGTTCTTC. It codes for CASSVPGLAGVKVRYNEQFF.

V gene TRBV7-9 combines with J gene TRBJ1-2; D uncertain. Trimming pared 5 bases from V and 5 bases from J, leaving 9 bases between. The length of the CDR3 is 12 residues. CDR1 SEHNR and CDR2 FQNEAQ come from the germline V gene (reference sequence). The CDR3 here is CASSVQWYGYTF. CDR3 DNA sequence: TGTGCCAGCAGCGTACAATGGTATGGCTACACCTTC.

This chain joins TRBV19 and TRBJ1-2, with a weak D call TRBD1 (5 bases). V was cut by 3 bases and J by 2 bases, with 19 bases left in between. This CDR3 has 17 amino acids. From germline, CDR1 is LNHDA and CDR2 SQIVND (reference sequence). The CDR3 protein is CASSIYTGTGRNYGYTF. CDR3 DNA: TGTGCCAGTAGTATTTACACGGGGACCGGGCGCAACTATGGCTACACCTTC.

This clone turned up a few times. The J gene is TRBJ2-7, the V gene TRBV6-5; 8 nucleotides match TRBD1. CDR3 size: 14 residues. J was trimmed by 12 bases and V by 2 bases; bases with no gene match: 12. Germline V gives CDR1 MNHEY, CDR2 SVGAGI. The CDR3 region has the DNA TGTGCCAGCAGTTACGGTTCTAGGACAGGGAGTACGTACTTC. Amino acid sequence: CASSYGSRTGSTYF.

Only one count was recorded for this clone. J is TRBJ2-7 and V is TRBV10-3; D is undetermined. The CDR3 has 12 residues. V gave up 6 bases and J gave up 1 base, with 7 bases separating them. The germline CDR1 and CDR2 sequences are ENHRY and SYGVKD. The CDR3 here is CAISPASYEQYF. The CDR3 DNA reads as TGTGCCATCAGCCCCGCGTCCTACGAGCAGTACTTC.

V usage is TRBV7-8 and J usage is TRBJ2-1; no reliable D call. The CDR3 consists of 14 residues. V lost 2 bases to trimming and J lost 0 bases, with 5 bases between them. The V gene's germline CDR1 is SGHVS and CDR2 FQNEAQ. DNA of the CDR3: TGTGCCAGCAGCTTACACAGCTCCTACAATGAGCAGTTCTTC. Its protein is CASSLHSSYNEQFF.